These T cell receptor beta chains were read from a single sample in a study of T-cell reconstitution after alpha-beta-depleted transplantation in children. TCRdb itself ran the PCR reads through MiXCR, one entry per CDR3 protein. The sample includes about 190,000 distinct CDR3 sequences, more than 9.5% seen only once; the top ten take 13%. The sequenced sample was PBMCs, obtained before TCRalphabeta/CD19-depleted stem cell transplant. The source of these receptors is a boy aged 2 to 10 with acute myeloid leukemia, due to receive a stem cell transplant. Both conserved end residues are part of each CDR3. The order of the fields is D gene, clone size, J gene, V gene, CDR3 protein, CDR3 DNA. A D gene is named only where the DNA matches it firmly. The size of a clone is reported for some rows only, either as once, few or many, or as a class for expanded clones.

NA	NA	TRBJ2-6	TRBV5-5	CASSFDPIEAGANVPTF	TGTGCCAGCAGCTTTGACCCGATTGAAGCTGGGGCCAACGTCCCGACTTTC
TRBD1	many	TRBJ1-2	TRBV5-4	CASSPRDRGPGGYTF	TGTGCCAGCAGCCCACGGGACAGGGGGCCGGGGGGCTACACCTTC
NA	NA	TRBJ1-1	TRBV5-6	CGSSLGQMGLEAFF	TGTGGCAGCAGTTTGGGACAAATGGGGCTTGAAGCTTTCTTT
NA	many	TRBJ1-5	TRBV28	CASSLREPQHF	TGTGCCAGCAGTCTCCGGGAGCCCCAGCATTTT
TRBD1	many	TRBJ1-1	TRBV20-1	CSAKTGGTGVDNTEAFF	TGCAGTGCAAAAACAGGGGGGACAGGGGTCGATAACACTGAAGCTTTCTTT
NA	many	TRBJ2-1	TRBV18	CASSPREGPSSYNEQFF	TGTGCCAGCTCACCACGGGAAGGGCCTAGCTCCTACAATGAGCAGTTCTTC
NA	many	TRBJ1-3	TRBV15	CATSRDPTTGSGNTIYF	TGTGCCACCAGCAGAGACCCAACTACAGGGTCGGGAAACACCATATATTTT
NA	many	TRBJ1-1	TRBV7-2	CASTLPGNQAFF	TGTGCCAGCACCCTACCCGGGAACCAAGCTTTCTTT
NA	many	TRBJ1-6	TRBV7-2	CASSLLGIGNSPLHF	TGTGCCAGCAGCTTACTGGGGATTGGGAATTCACCCCTCCACTTT
NA	many	TRBJ1-2	TRBV25-1	CASSDYRVGGYGYTF	TGTGCCAGCAGTGACTACAGGGTTGGTGGCTATGGCTACACCTTC
NA	many	TRBJ2-5	TRBV20-1	CSAREDREEETQYF	TGCAGTGCTAGAGAAGACAGGGAGGAAGAGACCCAGTACTTC
TRBD2	few	TRBJ2-3	TRBV10-3	CAISESPVLAALGTQYF	TGTGCCATCAGTGAGTCCCCGGTACTAGCGGCTCTTGGTACGCAGTATTTT
NA	many	TRBJ1-2	TRBV12-3/TRBV12-4	CASSVTTVNYGYTF	TGTGCCAGCAGCGTAACGACAGTTAACTATGGCTACACCTTC
NA	many	TRBJ1-2	TRBV5-5	CASSLVGSGYTF	TGTGCCAGCAGCTTGGTGGGAAGTGGCTACACCTTC
NA	many	TRBJ1-1	TRBV20-1	CSARPGGVRTEAFF	TGCAGTGCTAGACCCGGGGGAGTAAGGACTGAAGCTTTCTTT
NA	many	TRBJ2-1	TRBV25-1	CASSEFLSHNEQFF	TGTGCCAGCAGTGAATTCCTGTCCCACAATGAGCAGTTCTTC
NA	many	TRBJ2-3	TRBV20-1	CSAREPPRPTQYF	TGCAGTGCTAGAGAGCCCCCCCGGCCTACGCAGTATTTT
NA	many	TRBJ2-1	TRBV10-1	CASSLDRYNEQFF	TGCGCCAGCAGCCTCGACAGATACAATGAGCAGTTCTTC
NA	many	TRBJ1-5	TRBV4-1	CASSQEIRNQPQHF	TGCGCCAGCAGCCAAGAAATCCGTAATCAGCCCCAGCATTTT
NA	many	TRBJ1-2	TRBV12-3/TRBV12-4	CASSWGADLGYTF	TGTGCCAGCAGTTGGGGGGCAGACTTGGGCTACACCTTC